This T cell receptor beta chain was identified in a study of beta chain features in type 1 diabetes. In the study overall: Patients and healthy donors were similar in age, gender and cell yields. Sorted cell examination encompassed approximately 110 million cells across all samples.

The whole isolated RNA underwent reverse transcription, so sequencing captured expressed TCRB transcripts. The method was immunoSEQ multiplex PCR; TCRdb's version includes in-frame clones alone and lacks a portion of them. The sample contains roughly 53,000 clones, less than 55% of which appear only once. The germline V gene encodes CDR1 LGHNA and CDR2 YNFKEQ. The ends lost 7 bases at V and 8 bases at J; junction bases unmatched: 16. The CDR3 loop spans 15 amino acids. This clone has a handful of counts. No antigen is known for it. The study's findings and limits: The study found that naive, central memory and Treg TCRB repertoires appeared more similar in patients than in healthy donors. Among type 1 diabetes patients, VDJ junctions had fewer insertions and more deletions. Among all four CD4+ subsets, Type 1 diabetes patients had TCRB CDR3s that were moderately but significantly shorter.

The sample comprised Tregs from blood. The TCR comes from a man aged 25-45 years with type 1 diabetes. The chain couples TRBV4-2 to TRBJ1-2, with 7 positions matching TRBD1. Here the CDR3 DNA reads TGTGCCAGCACCCCCTTGTGGGACAGCGCTCGGGGCTACACCTTC. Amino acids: CASTPLWDSARGYTF.